The rows below give T cell receptor beta chains drawn from one sample of a study of blood T cells in healthy people across ages. TCRdb ran MiXCR on the 5' RACE reads and lists one entry per CDR3 protein. The sample carries about 1.4 million distinct CDR3 sequences, approximately 59% recorded once. Material: blood. These receptors came from a man aged 18 to 35 in good health. CDR3s leave out the opening cysteine and the closing phenylalanine or tryptophan. Each record gives: J gene, D gene, V gene, CDR3 protein. A D gene is named only where the DNA matches it firmly.

>TRBJ1-5|TRBD1|TRBV6-5
VSNRGFGQPQH
>TRBJ2-4|-|TRBV3-1
ASMPEGGQY
>TRBJ1-4|-|TRBV25-1
ASRSDGANEKLF
>TRBJ1-5|TRBD1|TRBV7-2
ASTTDRSAQPQH
>TRBJ1-1|-|TRBV6-1
ASSEVGEAF
>TRBJ1-5|TRBD1|TRBV20-1
STDRVNQPQH
>TRBJ2-3|TRBD1|TRBV29-1
SVESGTGTQY
>TRBJ1-5|-|TRBV28
ASKLIGNQPQH
>TRBJ2-3|-|TRBV6-6
ASRPLRRDDLTDTQY
>TRBJ2-7|-|TRBV20-1
SASPTDDQY
>TRBJ2-1|TRBD1|TRBV29-1
SVEGQGYNEQF
>TRBJ2-5|TRBD2|TRBV20-1
SATRAGIQETQY
>-|TRBD1|TRBV20-1
SAWVGGQGNYEQY
>TRBJ2-7|TRBD1|TRBV4-1
ASSQDVRTGGAEQY
>TRBJ1-2|-|TRBV6-5
ASGYPYT
>TRBJ1-5|-|TRBV2
ASEGKTDNQPQH
>TRBJ2-7|-|TRBV4-2
ASSNTGAAYEQY
>TRBJ1-2|TRBD1|TRBV30
AWSQDRGDGYT
>TRBJ2-7|TRBD1|TRBV4-3
ASSMFGTGGDEQY
>TRBJ2-7|-|TRBV4-1
AGSLLQGSNYEQY
>TRBJ1-5|-|TRBV9
ASGQSNQPQH
>TRBJ2-7|-|TRBV3-1
ASSQDLALPYEQY
>TRBJ1-2|-|TRBV20-1
SAGRFGYT
>TRBJ2-3|-|TRBV6-5
ASSSNGRAGDTQY
>-|TRBD2|TRBV27
ASSSGSIGGYEQY
>TRBJ1-2|-|TRBV2
ASSDVRDGYT
>TRBJ2-4|TRBD1|TRBV7-9
ASSLTTGVAKNIQY
>TRBJ2-3|-|TRBV7-2
ASSLADLRDTQY
>TRBJ2-1|-|TRBV12-3/TRBV12-4
ASTRSRNNEQF
>TRBJ1-1|TRBD1|TRBV5-1
ASSLARTGRLGTEAF
>TRBJ2-3|-|TRBV3-1
ASSRIYRVRSTDTQY
>TRBJ2-5|TRBD1|TRBV6-6
ASSYTGTGTLETQY
>TRBJ1-4|-|TRBV20-1
SVHPDLGEKLF
>TRBJ1-6|-|TRBV21-1
ASSKARSYNAPLH
>TRBJ2-1|-|TRBV20-1
SARVLVGDNEQF
>TRBJ2-3|-|TRBV5-5
ASSSTALDTQY